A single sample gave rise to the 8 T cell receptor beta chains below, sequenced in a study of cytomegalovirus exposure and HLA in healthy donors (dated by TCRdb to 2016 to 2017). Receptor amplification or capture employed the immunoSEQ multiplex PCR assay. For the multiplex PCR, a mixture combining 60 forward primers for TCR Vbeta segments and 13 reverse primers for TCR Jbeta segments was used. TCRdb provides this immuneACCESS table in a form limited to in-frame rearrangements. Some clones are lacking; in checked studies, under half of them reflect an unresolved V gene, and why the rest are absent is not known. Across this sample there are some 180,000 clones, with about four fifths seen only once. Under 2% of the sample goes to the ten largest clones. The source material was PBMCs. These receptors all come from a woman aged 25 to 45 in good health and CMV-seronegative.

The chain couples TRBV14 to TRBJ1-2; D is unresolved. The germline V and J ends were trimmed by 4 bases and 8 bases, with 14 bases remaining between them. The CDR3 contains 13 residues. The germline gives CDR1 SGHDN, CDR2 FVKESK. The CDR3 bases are TGTGCCAGCAGCCCTTCCCTAGCGCGGGGCTACACCTTC. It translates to CASSPSLARGYTF.

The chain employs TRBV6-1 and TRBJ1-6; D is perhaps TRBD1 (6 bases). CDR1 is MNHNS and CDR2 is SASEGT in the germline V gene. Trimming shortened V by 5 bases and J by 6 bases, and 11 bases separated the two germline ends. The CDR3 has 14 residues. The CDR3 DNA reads TGTGCCAGCAGTTCCCAGGGGCGTAATTCACCCCTCCACTTT. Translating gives CASSSQGRNSPLHF.

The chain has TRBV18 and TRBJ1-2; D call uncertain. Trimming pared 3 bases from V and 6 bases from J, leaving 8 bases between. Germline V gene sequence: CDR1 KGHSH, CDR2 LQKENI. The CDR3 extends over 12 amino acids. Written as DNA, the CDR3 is TGTGCCAGCTCACCCGACACGAATGGCTACACCTTC. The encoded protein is CASSPDTNGYTF.

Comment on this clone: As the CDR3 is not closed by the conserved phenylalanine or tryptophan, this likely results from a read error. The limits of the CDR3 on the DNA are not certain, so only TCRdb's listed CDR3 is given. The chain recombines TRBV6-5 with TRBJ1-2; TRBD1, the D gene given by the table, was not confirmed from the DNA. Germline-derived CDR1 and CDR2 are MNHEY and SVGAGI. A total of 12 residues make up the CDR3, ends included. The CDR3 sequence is CASSTGQGASTY.

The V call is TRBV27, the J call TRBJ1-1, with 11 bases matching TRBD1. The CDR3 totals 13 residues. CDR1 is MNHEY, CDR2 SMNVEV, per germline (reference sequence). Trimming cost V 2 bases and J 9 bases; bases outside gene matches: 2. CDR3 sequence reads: CASSLGDRGKAFF. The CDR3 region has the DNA TGTGCCAGCAGTTTAGGGGACAGGGGGAAAGCTTTCTTT.

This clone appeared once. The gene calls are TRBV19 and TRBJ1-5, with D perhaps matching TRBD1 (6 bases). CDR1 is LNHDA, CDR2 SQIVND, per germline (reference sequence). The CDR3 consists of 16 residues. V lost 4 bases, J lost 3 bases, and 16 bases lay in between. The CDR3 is CASSSLGTNNNQPQHF. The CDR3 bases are TGTGCCAGTAGTAGTCTCGGGACAAACAACAATCAGCCCCAGCATTTT.

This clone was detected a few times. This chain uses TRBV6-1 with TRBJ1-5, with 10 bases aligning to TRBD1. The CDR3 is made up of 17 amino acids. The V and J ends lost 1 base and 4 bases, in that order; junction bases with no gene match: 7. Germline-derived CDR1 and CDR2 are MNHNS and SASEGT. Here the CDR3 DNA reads TGTGCCAGCAGTGAAGTCGGGACAGGGGCCCCTAATCAGCCCCAGCATTTT. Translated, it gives CASSEVGTGAPNQPQHF.

CDR3 nucleotide sequence: TGTGCCAGCAGCTTTTTTCAGGGGCGAGGTGAAGCTTTCTTT. Residues: CASSFFQGRGEAFF. V and J are TRBV7-9 and TRBJ1-1, with D possibly being TRBD1 (6 bases). Germline-derived CDR1 and CDR2 are SEHNR and FQNEAQ (reference sequence). Trimming cost V 3 bases and J 7 bases, with 15 bases left between them. The CDR3 length is 14 residues.